This TCR beta chain was sequenced for a study of control samples from healthy donors and cancer patients. The repertoire was sequenced with immunoSEQ multiplex PCR; TCRdb's copy has only in-frame clones and lacks some. The data show about 150,000 clones, around nine tenths seen once. Germline V gene lookup returns CDR1 SGHTA and CDR2 FQGTGA. This CDR3 spans 19 amino acids. V lost 5 bases and J 0 bases, leaving 22 bases between the germline ends. The V and J genes are TRBV7-3 and TRBJ1-4; D is unclear. Sequencing was done on a sample of blood. The clonotype was recovered from a man younger than 45 in good health. The CDR3 loop is CASSTWARGRQPTNEKLFF. Here the CDR3 DNA reads TGTGCCAGCAGCACCTGGGCCCGCGGCAGACAACCAACTAATGAAAAACTGTTTTTT.